Shown below are 27 T cell receptor beta chains from a single sample sequenced in a study of CDR3 diversity in severe acne. MiXCR, applied by TCRdb to the PCR reads, yields one record per CDR3 protein. The data hold around 83,000 distinct CDR3 sequences, with approximately 54% observed a single time. Specimen: blood. Every receptor here comes from a male donor with severe acne vulgaris.

The chain combines TRBV25-1 with TRBJ1-6; D is possibly TRBD1 (5 bases). CDR1 is MGHDK and CDR2 is SYGVNS in the germline V gene. V was shortened by 5 bases and J by 8 bases, with 13 bases between the two germline ends. This CDR3 is 14 amino acids long. CDR3 sequence reads: CASSSGHGDSPLHF. Here the CDR3 DNA reads TGTGCCAGCAGTTCCGGACACGGTGATTCACCCCTCCACTTT.

This chain links TRBV7-2 with TRBJ2-7; TRBD1 agrees at 9 bases. J was trimmed by 0 bases and V by 4 bases; bases with no gene match: 4. The length of the CDR3 is 15 residues. Germline V gene lookup returns CDR1 SGHTA and CDR2 FQGNSA. The CDR3 loop is CASSSGTGHSYEQYF. The CDR3 bases are TGTGCCAGCAGCTCCGGGACAGGGCACTCCTACGAGCAGTACTTC.

Details on this clonotype: At one boundary the junction diverges from the germline segment, which might be a read error. This chain connects TRBV6-5 to TRBJ2-3, with D possibly TRBD2 on 6 matching bases. This CDR3 is 17 amino acids long. CDR1 and CDR2 from the germline V gene are MNHEY and SVGAGI. The CDR3 loop reads CASRYSKMGGLTDTQYF. DNA of the CDR3: TGTGCCAGCAGATACTCGAAGATGGGAGGACTCACAGATACGCAGTATTTT.

The V gene is TRBV6-5, the J gene TRBJ1-4; 7 nucleotides line up with TRBD1. V lost 4 bases to trimming and J lost 5 bases; unmatched junction nucleotides: 13. CDR3 length equals 17 residues. Looked up from germline, CDR1 is MNHEY and CDR2 is SVGAGI. The CDR3 is CASSFLRDSARNEKLFF. Written as DNA, the CDR3 is TGTGCCAGCAGTTTCCTCCGGGACAGCGCCAGAAATGAAAAACTGTTTTTT.

This clonotype was counted a few times. The chain couples TRBV7-2 to TRBJ1-2; unclear D gene. V lost 1 base and J 2 bases, leaving 5 bases between the germline ends. This CDR3 comprises 13 residues. In germline, CDR1 is SGHTA, CDR2 FQGNSA. CDR3 loop: CASSLGFNYGYTF. DNA of the CDR3: TGTGCCAGCAGCTTAGGATTCAACTATGGCTACACCTTC.

The rearrangement joins TRBV11-1 to TRBJ2-5; no clear D. In germline, CDR1 is SGHAT, CDR2 FQDESV (reference sequence). With 5 bases removed from V and 2 bases from J, the gap between germline ends came to 6 bases. The CDR3 is 12 amino acids. CDR3 sequence reads: CASSVGQETQYF. The CDR3 coding sequence is TGTGCCAGCAGCGTCGGTCAAGAGACCCAGTACTTC.

This clonotype occurred many times. The chain is built from TRBV20-1 and TRBJ2-7, with D uncertain. CDR3 size: 12 residues. The V and J ends lost 6 bases and 0 bases respectively, with 9 bases between them. Germline CDR1 DFQATT, CDR2 SNEGSKA (reference sequence). CDR3 region: CSAGARSYEQYF. CDR3 nucleotide sequence: TGCAGTGCAGGTGCCCGCTCCTACGAGCAGTACTTC.

This clonotype appeared many times. The chain couples TRBV2 to TRBJ2-3; 9 bases match TRBD1. CDR1 and CDR2 (germline): SNHLY, FYNNEI. The CDR3 is made up of 16 amino acids. V dropped 0 bases and J dropped 7; count of bases not matched to a gene: 8. CDR3 nucleotides: TGTGCCAGCAGTGAAGCTCCCGGGACAGGGAAATATACGCAGTATTTT. Residues: CASSEAPGTGKYTQYF. The variable domain in full, completed from reference TRBV2 and TRBJ2-3, reads EPEVTQTPSHQVTQMGQEVILRCVPISNHLYFYWYRQILGQKVEFLVSFYNNEISEKSEIFDDQFSVERPDGSNFTLKIRSTKLEDSAMYFCASSEAPGTGKYTQYFGPGTRLTVL.

The chain uses TRBV25-1 and TRBJ1-6, with D possibly matching TRBD1 (5 bases). The length of the CDR3 is 17 residues. The germline V and J ends were trimmed by 5 bases and 7 bases, with 21 bases remaining between them. Germline values: CDR1 MGHDK, CDR2 SYGVNS. CDR3 protein: CASSSSMTDSRNSPLHF. The DNA for the CDR3 is TGTGCCAGCAGTTCCTCGATGACCGACAGCCGAAATTCACCCCTCCACTTT.

The chain employs TRBV14 and TRBJ1-5; 9 bases agree with TRBD1. Germline CDR1 reads SGHDN; CDR2 reads FVKESK. The CDR3 contains 15 residues. J was trimmed by 7 bases and V by 0 bases; bases with no gene match: 4. The CDR3 DNA sequence: TGTGCCAGCAGCCAAGATGGGACAGGGTACCAGCCCCAGCATTTT. Its translation: CASSQDGTGYQPQHF.

The chain recombines TRBV6-5 with TRBJ2-5; 14 bases are a match to TRBD2. This CDR3 is built from 16 residues. J gave up 5 bases and V 5 bases, and 7 bases lay outside the gene matches. The V gene's germline CDR1 is MNHEY and CDR2 SVGAGI. The CDR3 loop reads CASSLTGTSGSETQYF. CDR3 bases: TGTGCCAGCAGTCTAACCGGGACTAGCGGGAGTGAGACCCAGTACTTC.

This clonotype was counted ten times or more. V usage is TRBV4-3 and J usage is TRBJ2-7, with 10 nucleotides matching TRBD1. V lost 5 bases and J lost 2; bases outside the gene matches: 9. CDR3 size: 16 residues. Looked up from germline, CDR1 is LGHNA and CDR2 is YSLEER. The chain's CDR3 is CASSVTGTGAPYEQYF. The CDR3 DNA reads TGCGCCAGCAGCGTCACCGGGACAGGGGCCCCCTACGAGCAGTACTTC.

The chain has TRBV7-8 and TRBJ1-2; D is perhaps TRBD1 (6 bases). V lost 2 bases and J lost 2, with 12 bases in between. There are 15 residues in the CDR3. The germline gives CDR1 SGHVS, CDR2 FQNEAQ. The CDR3 here is CASSLSPGQNYGYTF. The CDR3 DNA reads as TGTGCCAGCAGCTTATCCCCAGGACAGAACTATGGCTACACCTTC.

This rearrangement joins TRBV7-2 to TRBJ2-5; unclear D gene. Deletions cut 3 bases from V and 1 base from J, with 9 bases between. CDR1 SGHTA and CDR2 FQGNSA come from the germline V gene. The CDR3 is 14 amino acids. The CDR3 loop is CASSLGQSQETQYF. CDR3 nucleotide sequence: TGTGCCAGCAGCTTGGGCCAGTCCCAAGAGACCCAGTACTTC.

This clonotype appeared a few times. The chain carries TRBV25-1 and TRBJ1-2, with D uncertain. The CDR3 is 13 amino acids. Germline V gene sequence: CDR1 MGHDK, CDR2 SYGVNS. V was pared by 2 bases and J by 0 bases, with 4 bases between. The CDR3 here is CASSEGSNYGYTF. Here the CDR3 DNA reads TGTGCCAGCAGTGAAGGATCTAACTATGGCTACACCTTC.

This clonotype was seen a handful of times. This chain joins TRBV28 and TRBJ2-7; 10 bases map to TRBD1. This CDR3 contains 16 residues. CDR1 is MDHEN, CDR2 SYDVKM, per germline. The V segment lost 6 bases and the J segment 4 bases; nucleotides outside the gene matches: 12. Written as DNA, the CDR3 is TGTGCCAGCAGAACCACCGGGACAGGGGCTAGGTACGAGCAGTACGTC. Its translation: CASRTTGTGARYEQYV.

This clonotype was seen many times. CDR3 DNA sequence: TGTGCCAGCAGCTCTGTAGGAGCGGTCCAAGAGACCCAGTACTTC. As protein: CASSSVGAVQETQYF. V usage is TRBV7-6 and J usage is TRBJ2-5, with TRBD2 as a possible D gene (5 bases). CDR1 is SGHVS and CDR2 is FNYEAQ in the germline V gene. V shed 4 bases and J shed 1 base, with 13 bases lying between them. This CDR3 is built from 15 residues.

About this clonotype: Just one base apart from a much larger clone, this may be a read error. The chain recombines TRBV5-8 with TRBJ2-6; perhaps TRBD1 as D (5 bases). Germline V gene data show CDR1 as SGHTS and CDR2 as YDEGEE. The CDR3 totals 14 residues. This CDR3 is CASDRSSGANVLAF. Written as DNA, the CDR3 is TGTGCCAGCGATCGGTCCTCTGGGGCCAACGTCCTGGCTTTC.

This clonotype showed up many times. In DNA, the CDR3 is TGCGCCAGCAGCCAAGGTCCTAGCGGGAGTAAGGACAAAAACATTCAGTACTTC. Residues: CASSQGPSGSKDKNIQYF. This sequence joins TRBV4-1 and TRBJ2-4; 10 nucleotides agree with TRBD2. The V gene's germline CDR1 is MGHRA and CDR2 YSYEKL. This CDR3 region has 18 residues. Unmatched junction bases numbered 9, after V lost 1 base and J lost 3 bases.

The chain carries TRBV10-3 and TRBJ2-2; 10 bases match TRBD1. CDR1 ENHRY and CDR2 SYGVKD come from the germline V gene. With V trimmed by 9 bases and J by 6 bases, 1 base remained unmatched. This CDR3 is built from 12 residues. DNA of the CDR3: TGTGCCATGGGACAGGGGCCCGGGGAGCTGTTTTTT. Translated, it gives CAMGQGPGELFF.

This clonotype occurred many times. The chain employs TRBV7-9 and TRBJ1-1, with D hard to call. The V end was cut by 5 bases, the J end by 7 bases, with 8 bases between. The CDR3 totals 11 residues. Germline-derived CDR1 and CDR2 are SEHNR and FQNEAQ (reference sequence). This chain's CDR3 is CASSDGLEAFF. In DNA form, the CDR3 reads TGTGCCAGCAGCGACGGGCTTGAAGCTTTCTTT.

The chain recombines TRBV12-3 or TRBV12-4 with TRBJ2-2; TRBD1 is a possible D gene (6 bases). Trimming removed 2 bases from V and 13 bases from J, with 14 bases in between. This CDR3 is built from 13 residues. The DNA of the CDR3 is TGTGCCAGCAGTTTAAAAAGGGGGAGCGGGCTGTTTTTT. Amino acid sequence: CASSLKRGSGLFF.

The chain recombines TRBV10-1 with TRBJ1-5, with D possibly being TRBD1 (5 bases). Trimming left V 3 bases short and J 7 bases short, with 13 bases between. The CDR3 runs to 14 residues. The germline gives CDR1 WNHNN, CDR2 SYGVQD (reference sequence). The CDR3 here is CASSDGTGDQPQHF. The DNA of the CDR3 is TGCGCCAGCAGTGATGGGACGGGGGACCAGCCCCAGCATTTT.

With respect to this clonotype: A much larger clone is a single base away; this may be a read error. The chain joins TRBV2 to TRBJ2-6; D is perhaps TRBD1 (5 bases). The germline CDR1 and CDR2 sequences are SNHLY and FYNNEI. This CDR3 contains 15 residues. The CDR3 loop reads CASTRHVSGANVPTF. The CDR3 coding sequence is TGTGCCAGCACCCGACACGTCTCTGGGGCCAACGTCCCGACTTTC.

This clonotype was seen repeatedly, ten times or more. V and J are TRBV19 and TRBJ1-1, with a tentative D call TRBD1 (5 bases). The germline V gene encodes CDR1 LNHDA and CDR2 SQIVND (reference sequence). Trimming took 0 bases from V and 4 from J, leaving 9 bases between them. The CDR3 covers 14 residues. The DNA for the CDR3 is TGTGCCAGTAGTATAGATCTGGGGGGCACTGAAGCTTTCTTT. This encodes CASSIDLGGTEAFF. Based on the CDR3 plus reference TRBV19 and TRBJ1-1, the full variable domain is DGGITQSPKYLFRKEGQNVTLSCEQNLNHDAMYWYRQDPGQGLRLIYYSQIVNDFQKGDIAEGYSVSREKKESFPLTVTSAQKNPTAFYLCASSIDLGGTEAFFGQGTRLTVV.

The J gene is TRBJ1-1, the V gene TRBV12-3 or TRBV12-4, with D tentatively TRBD1 (5 bases). Trimming shortened V by 9 bases and J by 4 bases, and 12 bases separated the two germline ends. The CDR3 consists of 12 residues. Here the CDR3 reads CASMTGTTEAFF. The CDR3 DNA sequence: TGTGCCAGTATGACCGGGACCACTGAAGCTTTCTTT.

The chain carries TRBV10-3 and TRBJ2-7; 8 bases fit TRBD2. The junction had 8 bases not matched to a gene; V was cut back by 10 bases and J by 0 bases. Germline V gene sequence: CDR1 ENHRY, CDR2 SYGVKD. The CDR3 consists of 14 residues. The CDR3, as DNA: TGTGCCAGCATCGCGACTAGCGCCTCCTACGAGCAGTACTTC. Translating gives CASIATSASYEQYF.